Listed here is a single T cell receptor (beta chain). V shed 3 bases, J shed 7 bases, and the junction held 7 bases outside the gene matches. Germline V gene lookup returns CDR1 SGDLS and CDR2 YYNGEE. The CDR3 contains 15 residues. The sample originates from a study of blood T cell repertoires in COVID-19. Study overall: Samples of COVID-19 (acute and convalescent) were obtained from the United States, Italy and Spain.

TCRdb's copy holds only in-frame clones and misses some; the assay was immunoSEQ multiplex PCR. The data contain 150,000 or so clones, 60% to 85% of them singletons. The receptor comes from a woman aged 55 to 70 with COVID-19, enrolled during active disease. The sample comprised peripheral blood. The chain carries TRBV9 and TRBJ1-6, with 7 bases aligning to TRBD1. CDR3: CASSGGGQWNSPLHF. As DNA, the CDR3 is TGTGCCAGCAGCGGAGGGGGACAGTGGAATTCACCCCTCCACTTT.